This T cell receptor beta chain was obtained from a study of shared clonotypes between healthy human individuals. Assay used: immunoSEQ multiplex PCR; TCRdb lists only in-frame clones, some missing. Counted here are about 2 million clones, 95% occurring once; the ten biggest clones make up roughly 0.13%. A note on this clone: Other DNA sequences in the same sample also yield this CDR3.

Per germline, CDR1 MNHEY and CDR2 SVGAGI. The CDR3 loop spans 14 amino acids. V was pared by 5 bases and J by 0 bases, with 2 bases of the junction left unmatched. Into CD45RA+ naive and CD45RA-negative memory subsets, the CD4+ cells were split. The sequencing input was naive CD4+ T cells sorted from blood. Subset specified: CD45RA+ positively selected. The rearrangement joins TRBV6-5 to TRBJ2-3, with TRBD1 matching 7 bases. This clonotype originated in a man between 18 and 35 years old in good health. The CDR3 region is CASSRQGSTDTQYF. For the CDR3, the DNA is TGTGCCAGCAGTCGACAGGGTAGCACAGATACGCAGTATTTT.